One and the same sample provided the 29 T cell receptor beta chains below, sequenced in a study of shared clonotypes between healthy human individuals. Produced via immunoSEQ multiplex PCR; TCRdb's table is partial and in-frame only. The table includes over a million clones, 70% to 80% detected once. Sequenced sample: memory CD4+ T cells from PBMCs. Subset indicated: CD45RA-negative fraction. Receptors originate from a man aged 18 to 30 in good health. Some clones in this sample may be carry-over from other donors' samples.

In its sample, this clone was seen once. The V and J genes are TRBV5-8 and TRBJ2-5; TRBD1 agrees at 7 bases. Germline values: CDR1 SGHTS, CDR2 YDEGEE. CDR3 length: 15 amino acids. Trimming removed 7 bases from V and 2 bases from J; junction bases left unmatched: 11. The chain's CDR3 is CASAGQATSQETQYF. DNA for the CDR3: TGTGCCAGCGCCGGACAGGCCACTTCTCAAGAGACCCAGTACTTC.

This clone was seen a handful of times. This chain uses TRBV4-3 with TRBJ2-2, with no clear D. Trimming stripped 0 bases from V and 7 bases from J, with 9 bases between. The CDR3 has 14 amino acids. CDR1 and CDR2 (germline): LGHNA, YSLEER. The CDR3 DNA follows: TGCGCCAGCAGCCAAGATCCGAGAGGCGGGGAGCTGTTTTTT. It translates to CASSQDPRGGELFF.

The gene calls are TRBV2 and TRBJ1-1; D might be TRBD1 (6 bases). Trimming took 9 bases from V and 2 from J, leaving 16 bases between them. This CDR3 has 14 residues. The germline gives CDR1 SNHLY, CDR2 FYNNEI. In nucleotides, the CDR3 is TGTGCCAGTCAAAAGAGACAGGATAACACTGAAGCTTTCTTT. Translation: CASQKRQDNTEAFF.

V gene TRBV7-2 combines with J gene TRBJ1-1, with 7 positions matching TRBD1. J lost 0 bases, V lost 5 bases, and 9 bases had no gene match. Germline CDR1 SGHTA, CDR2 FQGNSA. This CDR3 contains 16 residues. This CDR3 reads CASSARDRPMNTEAFF. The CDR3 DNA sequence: TGTGCCAGCAGCGCGCGGGACAGACCCATGAACACTGAAGCTTTCTTT.

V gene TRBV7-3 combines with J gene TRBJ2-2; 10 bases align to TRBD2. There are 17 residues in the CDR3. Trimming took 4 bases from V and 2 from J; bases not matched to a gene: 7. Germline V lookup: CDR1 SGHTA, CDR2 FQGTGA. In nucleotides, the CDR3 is TGTGCCAGCAGCTCTCTAGCGGGAGTGTCAAACACCGGGGAGCTGTTTTTT. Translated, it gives CASSSLAGVSNTGELFF.

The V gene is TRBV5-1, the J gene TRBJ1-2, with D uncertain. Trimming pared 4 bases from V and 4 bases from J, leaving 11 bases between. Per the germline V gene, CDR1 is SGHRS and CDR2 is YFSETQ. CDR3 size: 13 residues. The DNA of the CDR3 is TGCGCCAGCAGCGAGGGTCCTTCCTATGGCTACACCTTC. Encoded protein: CASSEGPSYGYTF.

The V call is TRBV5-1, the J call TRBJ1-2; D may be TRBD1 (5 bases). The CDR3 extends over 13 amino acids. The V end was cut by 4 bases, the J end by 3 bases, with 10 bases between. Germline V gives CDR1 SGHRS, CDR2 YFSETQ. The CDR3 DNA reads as TGCGCCAGCAGCGGGGGTAGCGACTATGGCTACACCTTC. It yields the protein CASSGGSDYGYTF.

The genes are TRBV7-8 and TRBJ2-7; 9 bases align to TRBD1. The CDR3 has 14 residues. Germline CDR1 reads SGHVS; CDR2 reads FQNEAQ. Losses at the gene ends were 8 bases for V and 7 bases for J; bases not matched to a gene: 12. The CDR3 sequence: CASGTQGAPGEQYF. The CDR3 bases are TGTGCCAGCGGGACACAGGGGGCACCCGGGGAGCAGTACTTC.

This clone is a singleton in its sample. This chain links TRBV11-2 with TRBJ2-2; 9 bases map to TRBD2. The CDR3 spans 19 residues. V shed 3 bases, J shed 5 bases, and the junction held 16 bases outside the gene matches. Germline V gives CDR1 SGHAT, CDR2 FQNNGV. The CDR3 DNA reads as TGTGCCAGCAGCTTGACGCCTGGGGGCGGGAGGGCACGTACCGGGGAGCTGTTTTTT. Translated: CASSLTPGGGRARTGELFF.

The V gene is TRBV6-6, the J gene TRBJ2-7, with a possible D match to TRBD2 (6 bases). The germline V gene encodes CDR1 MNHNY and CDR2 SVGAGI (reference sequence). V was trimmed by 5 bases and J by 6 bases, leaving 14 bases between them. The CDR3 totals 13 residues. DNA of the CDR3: TGTGCCAGCAGTAACCGGGACTCTGGCGAGCAGTACTTC. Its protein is CASSNRDSGEQYF.

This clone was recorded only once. CDR3 nucleotide sequence: TGTGCCAGCAGCAACCAGGGGGCGAACACCGGGGAGCTGTTTTTT. Its protein is CASSNQGANTGELFF. The rearrangement links TRBV7-2 to TRBJ2-2, with 7 bases identical to TRBD1. The J segment lost 0 bases and the V segment lost 5 bases, leaving 3 bases of the junction unmatched. Germline V gene data show CDR1 as SGHTA and CDR2 as FQGNSA. This CDR3 is built from 15 residues.

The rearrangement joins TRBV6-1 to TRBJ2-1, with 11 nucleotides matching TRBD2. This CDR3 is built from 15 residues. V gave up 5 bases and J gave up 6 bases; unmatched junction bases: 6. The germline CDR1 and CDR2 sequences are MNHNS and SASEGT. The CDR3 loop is CASSLAGGLPNEQFF. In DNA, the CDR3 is TGTGCCAGCAGTCTAGCGGGGGGCCTGCCCAATGAGCAGTTCTTC.

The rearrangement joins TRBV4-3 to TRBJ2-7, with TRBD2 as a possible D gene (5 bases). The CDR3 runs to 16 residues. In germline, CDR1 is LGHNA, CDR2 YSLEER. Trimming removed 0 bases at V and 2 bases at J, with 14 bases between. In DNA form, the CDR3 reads TGCGCCAGCAGCCAAGATCTTGCGGGTTCGCCCTACGAGCAGTACTTC. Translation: CASSQDLAGSPYEQYF.

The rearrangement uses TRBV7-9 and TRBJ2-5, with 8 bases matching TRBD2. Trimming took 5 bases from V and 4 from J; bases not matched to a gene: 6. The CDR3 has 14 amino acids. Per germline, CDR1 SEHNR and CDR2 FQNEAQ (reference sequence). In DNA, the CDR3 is TGTGCCAGCAGCCCGGGACTAGTTTCAGAGACCCAGTACTTC. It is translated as CASSPGLVSETQYF. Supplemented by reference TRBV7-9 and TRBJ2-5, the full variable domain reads DTGVSQNPRHKITKRGQNVTFRCDPISEHNRLYWYRQTLGQGPEFLTYFQNEAQLEKSRLLSDRFSAERPKGSFSTLEIQRTEQGDSAMYLCASSPGLVSETQYFGPGTRLLVL.

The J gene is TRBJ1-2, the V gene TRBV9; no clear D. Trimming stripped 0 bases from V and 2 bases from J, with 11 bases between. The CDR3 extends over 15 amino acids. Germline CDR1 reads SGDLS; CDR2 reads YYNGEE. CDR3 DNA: TGTGCCAGCAGCGTAGTACCCTATGACAACTATGGCTACACCTTC. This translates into CASSVVPYDNYGYTF.

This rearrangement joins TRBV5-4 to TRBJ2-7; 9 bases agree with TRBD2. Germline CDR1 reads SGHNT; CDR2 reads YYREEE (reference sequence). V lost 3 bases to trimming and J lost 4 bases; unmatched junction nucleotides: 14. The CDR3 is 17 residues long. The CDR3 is CASSSRDPREGRYEQYF. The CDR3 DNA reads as TGTGCCAGCAGCTCCCGGGACCCGCGGGAGGGCCGGTACGAGCAGTACTTC.

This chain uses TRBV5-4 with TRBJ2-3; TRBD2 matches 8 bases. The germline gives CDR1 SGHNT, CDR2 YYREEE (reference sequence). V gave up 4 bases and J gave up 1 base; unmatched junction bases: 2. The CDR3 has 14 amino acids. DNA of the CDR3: TGTGCCAGCAGCGCTAGCGGGCGCACAGATACGCAGTATTTT. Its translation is CASSASGRTDTQYF.

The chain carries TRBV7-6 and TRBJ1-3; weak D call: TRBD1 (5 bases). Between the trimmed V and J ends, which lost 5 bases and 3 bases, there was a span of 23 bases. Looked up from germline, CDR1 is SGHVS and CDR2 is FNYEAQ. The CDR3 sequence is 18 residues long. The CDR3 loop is CASSLPGSGARSGNTIYF. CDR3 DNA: TGTGCCAGCAGCCTACCGGGTTCCGGGGCGCGGAGTGGAAACACCATATATTTT.

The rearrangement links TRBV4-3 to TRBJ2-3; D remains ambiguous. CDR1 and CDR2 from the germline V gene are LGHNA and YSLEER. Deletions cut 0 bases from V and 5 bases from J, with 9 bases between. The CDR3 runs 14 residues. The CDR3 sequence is CASSQEASLDTQYF. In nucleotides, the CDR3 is TGCGCCAGCAGCCAAGAGGCAAGTTTAGATACGCAGTATTTT.

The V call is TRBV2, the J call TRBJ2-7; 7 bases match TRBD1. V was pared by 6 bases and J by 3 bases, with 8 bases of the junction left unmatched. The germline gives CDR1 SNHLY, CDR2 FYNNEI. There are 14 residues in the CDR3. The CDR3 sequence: CASRPPGTVYEQYF. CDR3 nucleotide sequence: TGTGCCAGCAGACCCCCCGGGACAGTCTACGAGCAGTACTTC.

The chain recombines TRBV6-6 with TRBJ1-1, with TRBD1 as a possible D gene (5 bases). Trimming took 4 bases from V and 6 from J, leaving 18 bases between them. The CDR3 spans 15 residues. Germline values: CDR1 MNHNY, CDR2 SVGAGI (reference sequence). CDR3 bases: TGTGCCAGCAGTTTCCGGAACCAGAGGGGTGCTGAAGCTTTCTTT. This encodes CASSFRNQRGAEAFF.

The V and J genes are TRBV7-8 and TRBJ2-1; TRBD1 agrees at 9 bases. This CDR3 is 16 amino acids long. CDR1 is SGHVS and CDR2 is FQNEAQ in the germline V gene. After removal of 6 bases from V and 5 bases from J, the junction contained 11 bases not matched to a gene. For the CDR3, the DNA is TGTGCCAGCAGTCCAATGGGACAGGGCGCACACAATGAGCAGTTCTTC. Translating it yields CASSPMGQGAHNEQFF.

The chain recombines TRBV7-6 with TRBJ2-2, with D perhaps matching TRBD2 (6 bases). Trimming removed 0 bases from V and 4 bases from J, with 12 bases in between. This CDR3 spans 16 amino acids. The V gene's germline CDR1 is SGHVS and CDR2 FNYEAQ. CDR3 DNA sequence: TGTGCCAGCAGCTTAGCGCCCGGGGGAAGCACCGGGGAGCTGTTTTTT. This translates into CASSLAPGGSTGELFF. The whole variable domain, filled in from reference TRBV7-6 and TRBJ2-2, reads GAGVSQSPRYKVTKRGQDVALRCDPISGHVSLYWYRQALGQGPEFLTYFNYEAQQDKSGLPNDRFSAERPEGSISTLTIQRTEQRDSAMYRCASSLAPGGSTGELFFGEGSRLTVL.

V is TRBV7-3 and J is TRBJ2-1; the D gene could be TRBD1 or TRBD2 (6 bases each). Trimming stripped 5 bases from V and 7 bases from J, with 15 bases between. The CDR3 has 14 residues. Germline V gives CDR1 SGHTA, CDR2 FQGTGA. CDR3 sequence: CASSAPGARNEQFF. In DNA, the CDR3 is TGTGCCAGCAGCGCCCCGGGGGCGAGGAATGAGCAGTTCTTC.

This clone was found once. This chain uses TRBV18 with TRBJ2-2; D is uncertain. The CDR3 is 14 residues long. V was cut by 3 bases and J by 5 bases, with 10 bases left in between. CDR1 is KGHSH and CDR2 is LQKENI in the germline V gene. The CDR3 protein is CASSPPLMTGELFF. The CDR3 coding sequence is TGTGCCAGCTCACCGCCGTTGATGACCGGGGAGCTGTTTTTT.

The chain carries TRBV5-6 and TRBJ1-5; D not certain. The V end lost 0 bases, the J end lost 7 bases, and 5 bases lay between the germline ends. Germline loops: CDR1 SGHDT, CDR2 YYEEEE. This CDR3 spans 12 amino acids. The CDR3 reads CASSLGEQPQHF. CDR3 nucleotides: TGTGCCAGCAGCTTGGGAGAGCAGCCCCAGCATTTT.

Here the CDR3 reads CASSEGTSGRLLNNEQFF. In nucleotides, the CDR3 is TGTGCCAGCAGCGAAGGGACTAGCGGGAGACTTCTTAACAATGAGCAGTTCTTC. The chain recombines TRBV4-2 with TRBJ2-1, with TRBD2 matching over 14 bases. CDR3 size: 18 residues. Trimming at V came to 5 bases and at J to 5 bases, leaving 11 bases not matched to a gene. The germline V gene has CDR1 LGHNA and CDR2 YNFKEQ.

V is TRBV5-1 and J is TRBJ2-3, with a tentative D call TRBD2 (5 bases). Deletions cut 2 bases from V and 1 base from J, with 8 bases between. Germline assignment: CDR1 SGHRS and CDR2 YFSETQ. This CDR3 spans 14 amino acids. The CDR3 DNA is TGCGCCAGCAGCTTATTGAGGGGCACAGATACGCAGTATTTT. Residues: CASSLLRGTDTQYF.

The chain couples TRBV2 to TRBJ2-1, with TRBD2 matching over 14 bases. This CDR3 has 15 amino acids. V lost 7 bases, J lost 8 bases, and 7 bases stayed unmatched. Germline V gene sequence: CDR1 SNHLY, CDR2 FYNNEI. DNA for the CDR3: TGTGCCAGCAAGAGACTAGCGGGAGGGGAGGATGAGCAGTTCTTC. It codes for CASKRLAGGEDEQFF.